Presented here are 2 T cell receptor beta chains from one specimen sequenced in a study of OX40 agonist ivuxolimab in advanced cancers. Assay: immunoSEQ multiplex PCR; the TCRdb copy retains only in-frame clones and omits some. The sample yields fewer than 25,000 clones, about three quarters seen once. Sequences were derived from CD4+ or CD8+ T cells sorted from blood, sampled in a trial of the OX40 agonist ivuxolimab. The receptor set was obtained from an adult with an advanced solid tumor such as melanoma, head and neck, liver or kidney cancer.

The chain has TRBV7-2 and TRBJ1-2; D gene uncertain. This CDR3 has 14 amino acids. Looked up from germline, CDR1 is SGHTA and CDR2 is FQGNSA. V was trimmed by 7 bases and J by 1 base, leaving 13 bases between them. CDR3 bases: TGTGCCAGCACCCGGACGGGAATTAACTATGGCTACACCTTC. Amino acids: CASTRTGINYGYTF.

This chain links TRBV6-9 with TRBJ1-5; TRBD1 agrees at 7 bases. V shed 6 bases and J 2 bases; nucleotides not matched to a gene: 7. The CDR3 length is 15 residues. From germline, CDR1 is MNHGY and CDR2 SVAAGI. CDR3 residues: CASRRAGGGNQPQHF. In nucleotides, the CDR3 is TGTGCCAGCAGGAGAGCAGGGGGAGGCAATCAGCCCCAGCATTTT.